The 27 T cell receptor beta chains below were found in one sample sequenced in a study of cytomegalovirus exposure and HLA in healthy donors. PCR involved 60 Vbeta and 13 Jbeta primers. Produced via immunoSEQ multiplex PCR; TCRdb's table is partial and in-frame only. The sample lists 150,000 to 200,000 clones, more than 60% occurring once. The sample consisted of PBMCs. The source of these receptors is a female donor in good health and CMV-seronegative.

CDR3 sequence (DNA): TGTGCCAGCAGTTACCTAGCGGGGCTCTCCTACGAGCAGTACTTC. As protein: CASSYLAGLSYEQYF. The V gene is TRBV28, the J gene TRBJ2-7; 9 bases are shared with TRBD2. Germline lookup yields CDR1 MDHEN and CDR2 SYDVKM. J was trimmed by 0 bases and V by 4 bases; bases with no gene match: 4. The CDR3 runs 15 residues.

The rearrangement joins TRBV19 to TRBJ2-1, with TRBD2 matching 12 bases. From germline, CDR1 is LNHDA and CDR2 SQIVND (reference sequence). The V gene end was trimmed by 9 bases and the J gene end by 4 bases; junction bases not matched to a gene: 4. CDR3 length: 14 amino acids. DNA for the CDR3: TGTGCCAGCAGGACTAGCGGGACATACAATGAGCAGTTCTTC. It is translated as CASRTSGTYNEQFF.

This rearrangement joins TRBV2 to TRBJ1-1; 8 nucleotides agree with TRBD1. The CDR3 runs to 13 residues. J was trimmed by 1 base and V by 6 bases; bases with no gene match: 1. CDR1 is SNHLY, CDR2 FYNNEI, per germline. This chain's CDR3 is CASSDRGNTEAFF. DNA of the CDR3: TGTGCCAGCAGCGACAGGGGGAACACTGAAGCTTTCTTT. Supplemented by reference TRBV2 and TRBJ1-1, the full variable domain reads EPEVTQTPSHQVTQMGQEVILRCVPISNHLYFYWYRQILGQKVEFLVSFYNNEISEKSEIFDDQFSVERPDGSNFTLKIRSTKLEDSAMYFCASSDRGNTEAFFGQGTRLTVV.

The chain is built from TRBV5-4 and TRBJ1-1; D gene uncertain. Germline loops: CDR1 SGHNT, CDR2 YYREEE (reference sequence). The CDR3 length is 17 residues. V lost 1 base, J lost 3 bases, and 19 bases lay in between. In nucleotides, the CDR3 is TGTGCCAGCAGCTTGATTTCGCTCTTCTCCGGGGACACTGAAGCTTTCTTT. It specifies CASSLISLFSGDTEAFF.

The CDR3 reads CASSSGLAGYNEQFF. CDR3 bases: TGTGCCAGCAGTTCCGGACTAGCGGGATACAATGAGCAGTTCTTC. The chain is built from TRBV27 and TRBJ2-1; 12 nucleotides match TRBD2. V shed 4 bases and J 4 bases; nucleotides not matched to a gene: 2. From germline, CDR1 is MNHEY and CDR2 SMNVEV (reference sequence). This CDR3 has 15 amino acids.

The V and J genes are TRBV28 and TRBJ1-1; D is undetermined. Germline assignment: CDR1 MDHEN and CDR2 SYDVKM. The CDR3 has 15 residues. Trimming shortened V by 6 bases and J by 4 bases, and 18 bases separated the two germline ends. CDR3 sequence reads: CASSLRQPGSTEAFF. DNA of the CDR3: TGTGCCAGCAGCCTGAGGCAGCCTGGAAGCACTGAAGCTTTCTTT.

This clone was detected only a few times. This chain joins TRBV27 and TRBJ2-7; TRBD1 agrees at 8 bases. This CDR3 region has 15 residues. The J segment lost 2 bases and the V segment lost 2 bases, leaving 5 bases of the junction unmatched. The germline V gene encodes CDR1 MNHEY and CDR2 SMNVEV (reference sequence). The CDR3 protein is CASSLMGQATYEQYF. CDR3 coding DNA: TGTGCCAGCAGTTTAATGGGACAGGCGACCTACGAGCAGTACTTC.

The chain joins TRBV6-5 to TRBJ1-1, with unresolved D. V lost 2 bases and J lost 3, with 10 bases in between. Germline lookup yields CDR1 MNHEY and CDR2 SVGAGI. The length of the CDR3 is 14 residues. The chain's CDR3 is CASSYPGYDTEAFF. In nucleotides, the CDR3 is TGTGCCAGCAGTTACCCCGGTTACGACACTGAAGCTTTCTTT.

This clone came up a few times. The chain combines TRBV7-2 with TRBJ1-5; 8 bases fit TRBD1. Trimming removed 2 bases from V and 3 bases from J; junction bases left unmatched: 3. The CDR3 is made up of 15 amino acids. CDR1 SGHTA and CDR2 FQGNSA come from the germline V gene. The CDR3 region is CASSLTGGHNQPQHF. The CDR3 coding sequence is TGTGCCAGCAGCTTAACAGGGGGACACAATCAGCCCCAGCATTTT.

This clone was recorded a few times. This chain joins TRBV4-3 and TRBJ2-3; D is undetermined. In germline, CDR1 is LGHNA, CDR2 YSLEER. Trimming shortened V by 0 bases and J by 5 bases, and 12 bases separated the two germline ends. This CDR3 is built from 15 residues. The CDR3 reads CASSQEPAQKDTQYF. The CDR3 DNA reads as TGCGCCAGCAGCCAAGAACCCGCTCAGAAAGATACGCAGTATTTT.

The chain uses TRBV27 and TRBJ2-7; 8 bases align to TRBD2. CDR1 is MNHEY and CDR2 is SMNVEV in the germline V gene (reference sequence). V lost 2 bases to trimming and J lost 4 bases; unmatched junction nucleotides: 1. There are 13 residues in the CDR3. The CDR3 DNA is TGTGCCAGCAGTTTAACTAGCGGTTACGAGCAGTACTTC. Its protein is CASSLTSGYEQYF.

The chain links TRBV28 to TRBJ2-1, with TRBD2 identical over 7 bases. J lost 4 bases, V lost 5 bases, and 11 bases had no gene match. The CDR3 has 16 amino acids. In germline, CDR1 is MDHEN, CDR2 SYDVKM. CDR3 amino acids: CASSIRASGGYNEQFF. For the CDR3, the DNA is TGTGCCAGCAGTATTAGGGCTAGCGGAGGGTACAATGAGCAGTTCTTC.

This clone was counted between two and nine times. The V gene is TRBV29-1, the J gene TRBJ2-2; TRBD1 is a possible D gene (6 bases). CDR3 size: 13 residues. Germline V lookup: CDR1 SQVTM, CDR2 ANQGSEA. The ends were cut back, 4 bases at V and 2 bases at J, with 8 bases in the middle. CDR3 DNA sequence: TGCAGCGTTGGGACAGTCAACACCGGGGAGCTGTTTTTT. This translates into CSVGTVNTGELFF.

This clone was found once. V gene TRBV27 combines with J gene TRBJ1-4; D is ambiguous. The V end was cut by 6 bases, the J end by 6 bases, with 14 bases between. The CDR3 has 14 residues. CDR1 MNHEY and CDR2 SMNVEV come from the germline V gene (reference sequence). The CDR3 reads CASRLPGGDEKLFF. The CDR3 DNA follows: TGTGCCAGCAGACTTCCGGGAGGCGATGAAAAACTGTTTTTT.

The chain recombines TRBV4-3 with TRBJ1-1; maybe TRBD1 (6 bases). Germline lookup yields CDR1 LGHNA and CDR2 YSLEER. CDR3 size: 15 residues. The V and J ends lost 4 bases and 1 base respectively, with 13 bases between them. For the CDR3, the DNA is TGCGCCAGCAGCCTAGCGGGACATTGGAACACTGAAGCTTTCTTT. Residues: CASSLAGHWNTEAFF.

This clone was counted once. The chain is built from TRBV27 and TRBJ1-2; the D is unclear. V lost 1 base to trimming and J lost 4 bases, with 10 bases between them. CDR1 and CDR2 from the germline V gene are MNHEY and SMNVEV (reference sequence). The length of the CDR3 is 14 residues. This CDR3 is CASSLLGSSYGYTF. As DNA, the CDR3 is TGTGCCAGCAGTTTATTGGGGAGTTCCTATGGCTACACCTTC.

This chain's CDR3 is CAWSPTRSSGSSYNEQFF. The CDR3 nucleotides read TGTGCCTGGAGTCCTACTCGGAGTAGCGGGAGCTCCTACAATGAGCAGTTCTTC. The V and J genes are TRBV30 and TRBJ2-1; 9 bases are shared with TRBD2. Germline values: CDR1 GTSNPN, CDR2 SVGIG (reference sequence). V lost 2 bases to trimming and J lost 0 bases; unmatched junction nucleotides: 11. The length of the CDR3 is 18 residues.

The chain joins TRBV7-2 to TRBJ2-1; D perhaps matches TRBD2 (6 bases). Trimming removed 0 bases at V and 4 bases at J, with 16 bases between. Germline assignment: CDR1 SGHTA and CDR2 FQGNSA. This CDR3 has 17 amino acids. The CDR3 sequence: CASSLAPGGWGYNEQFF. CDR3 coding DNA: TGTGCCAGCAGCTTAGCTCCCGGGGGTTGGGGTTACAATGAGCAGTTCTTC.

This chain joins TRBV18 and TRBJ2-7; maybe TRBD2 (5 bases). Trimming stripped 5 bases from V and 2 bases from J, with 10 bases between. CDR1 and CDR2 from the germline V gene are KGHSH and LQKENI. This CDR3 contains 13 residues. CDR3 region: CASSTRVPYEQYF. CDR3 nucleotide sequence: TGTGCCAGCTCAACGCGGGTTCCCTACGAGCAGTACTTC.

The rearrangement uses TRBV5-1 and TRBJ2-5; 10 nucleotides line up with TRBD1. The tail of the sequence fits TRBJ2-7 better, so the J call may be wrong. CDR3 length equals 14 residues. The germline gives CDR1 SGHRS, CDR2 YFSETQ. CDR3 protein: CASSWGQGNYEQYF. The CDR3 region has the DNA TGCGCCAGCAGCTGGGGACAGGGGAACTACGAGCAGTACTTC.

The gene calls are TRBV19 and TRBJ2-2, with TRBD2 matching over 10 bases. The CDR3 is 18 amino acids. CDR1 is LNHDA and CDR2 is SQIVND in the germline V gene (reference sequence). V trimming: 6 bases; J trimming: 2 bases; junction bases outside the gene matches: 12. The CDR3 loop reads CASRNNQLAGRNTGELFF. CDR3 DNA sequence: TGTGCCAGTAGAAACAATCAACTAGCGGGGAGAAACACCGGGGAGCTGTTTTTT.

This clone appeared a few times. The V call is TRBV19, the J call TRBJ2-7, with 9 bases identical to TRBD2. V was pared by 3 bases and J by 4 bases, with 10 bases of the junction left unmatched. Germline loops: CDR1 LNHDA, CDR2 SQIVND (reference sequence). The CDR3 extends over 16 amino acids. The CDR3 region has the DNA TGTGCCAGTAGTATGGTGGTAGGGCTAGCGGGATACGAGCAGTACTTC. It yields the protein CASSMVVGLAGYEQYF.

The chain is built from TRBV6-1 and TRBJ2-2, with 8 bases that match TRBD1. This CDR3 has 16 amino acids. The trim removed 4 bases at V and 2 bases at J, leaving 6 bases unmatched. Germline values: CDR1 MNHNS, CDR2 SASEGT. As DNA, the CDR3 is TGTGCCAGCAGTGCCCAGGGGGCCGTCAACACCGGGGAGCTGTTTTTT. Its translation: CASSAQGAVNTGELFF.

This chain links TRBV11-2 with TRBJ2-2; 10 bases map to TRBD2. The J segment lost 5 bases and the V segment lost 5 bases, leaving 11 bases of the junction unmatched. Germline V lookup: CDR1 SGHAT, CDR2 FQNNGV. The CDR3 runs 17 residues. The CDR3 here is CASSQSGLAGDTGELFF. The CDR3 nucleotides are TGTGCCAGCAGCCAATCGGGGCTAGCGGGAGATACCGGGGAGCTGTTTTTT.

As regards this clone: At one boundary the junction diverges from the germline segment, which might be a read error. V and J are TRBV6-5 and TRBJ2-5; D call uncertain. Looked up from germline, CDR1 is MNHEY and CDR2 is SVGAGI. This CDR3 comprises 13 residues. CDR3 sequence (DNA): TGTGCCAGCAGGAACACTCCCGGAGAGACCCGGTACTTC. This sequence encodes CASRNTPGETRYF.

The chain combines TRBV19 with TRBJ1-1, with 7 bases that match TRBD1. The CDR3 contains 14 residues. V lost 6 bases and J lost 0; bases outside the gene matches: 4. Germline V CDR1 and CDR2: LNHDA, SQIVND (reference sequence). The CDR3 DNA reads TGTGCCAGTAGCGGGGACAGTTTGAACACTGAAGCTTTCTTT. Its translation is CASSGDSLNTEAFF.

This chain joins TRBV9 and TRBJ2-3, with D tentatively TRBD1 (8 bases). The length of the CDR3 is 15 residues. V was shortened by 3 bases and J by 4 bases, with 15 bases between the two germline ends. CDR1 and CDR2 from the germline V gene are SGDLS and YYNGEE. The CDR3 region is CASSERQGRADTQYF. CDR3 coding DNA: TGTGCCAGCAGCGAACGACAGGGGAGGGCAGATACGCAGTATTTT.